There are many counts of the clone carrying this T cell receptor beta chain. No antigen is known for it. The data derive from a study of identical twins. The V gene lost 4 bases and the J gene lost 5 bases, with 12 bases spanning the gap. The CDR3 is made up of 14 amino acids. Looked up from germline, CDR1 is LGHDT and CDR2 is YNNKEL (reference sequence). Everyone who donated was a healthy Caucasian. TCRdb analysed the 5' RACE reads with MiXCR anew, one entry per CDR3 protein. In the table there are 550,000 to 700,000 distinct CDR3 sequences, around 21% of which are singletons. Study conclusions and caveats: Where out-of-frame alpha sequences were twin-shared, they showed excess low generation probability. While abundant cord blood beta clonotypes carried fewer insertions, memory repertoires showed no such pattern.

In addition, the sample was reused for a study of T cells expressing NK-cell markers. From that second work: In a few donors, these clonotypes also led the CD3+CD56-NKG2C+ fraction.

The sequenced sample consisted of PBMCs. This sequence was found in a woman aged 18-30 years in good health. The chain has TRBV3-1 and TRBJ1-5; the D gene is possibly TRBD1 (6 bases). CDR3 loop: CASSPRGADQPQHF. In DNA form, the CDR3 reads TGTGCCAGCAGCCCTCGGGGGGCGGATCAGCCCCAGCATTTT.